These T cell receptor beta chains were read from a single sample in a study of T cells after yellow fever vaccination. TCRdb independently ran MiXCR on the 5' RACE reads; one entry per CDR3 protein. Of about 160,000 distinct CDR3 sequences in the sample, 6% to 7.5% were seen once. Specimen: CD4+ T cells sorted from PBMCs, collected 5 days after the first yellow fever vaccination. The receptors derive from a man younger than 35 who received the YFV17D yellow fever vaccine. CDR3s include the opening cysteine and the closing phenylalanine or tryptophan. The order of the fields is D gene, J gene, clone size, V gene, CDR3 DNA, CDR3 protein. D genes are given only for firm matches. The size field is filled for only some rows; it gives once, few, many or a size class.

NA	TRBJ2-7	many	TRBV5-1	TGCGCCAGCAGCTTGGCCCACCAAACCAGCGAAGGTCTCGAGCAGTACTTC	CASSLAHQTSEGLEQYF
TRBD2	TRBJ2-3	few	TRBV15	TGTGCCACCAGCAGAGATACGGGGGGGGGCCTCTCAGATACGCAGTATTTT	CATSRDTGGGLSDTQYF
NA	TRBJ2-1	few	TRBV2	TGTGCCAGCAGATTAGAAGGGGATGAGCAGTTCTTC	CASRLEGDEQFF
NA	TRBJ1-2	NA	TRBV7-2	TGTGCCAGCAGCTTAATGGGAAACTATGGCTACACCTTC	CASSLMGNYGYTF
TRBD1	TRBJ1-1	many	TRBV3-1	TGTGCCAGCAGCCAAGACAGGGGGTGTTGTGAAGCTTTCTTT	CASSQDRGCCEAFF
NA	TRBJ1-5	many	TRBV3-1	TGTGCCAGCAGCCAGGACCCCCGGTTGCCCCAGCATTTT	CASSQDPRLPQHF
TRBD1	TRBJ2-3	many	TRBV24-1	TGTGCCACCAGTGACGCGGGACAGGGAGGTTCAGATACGCAGTATTTT	CATSDAGQGGSDTQYF
NA	TRBJ1-3	many	TRBV4-1	TGCGCCAGCAGCTTTCGGGTGCTAACTGGAAACACCATATATTTT	CASSFRVLTGNTIYF
NA	TRBJ2-4	many	TRBV2	TGTGCCAGCACTCCACGTGTTCCCGGGAGACTAGCCAAAAACATTCAGTACTTC	CASTPRVPGRLAKNIQYF
NA	TRBJ2-3	once	TRBV5-1	TGCGCCAGCAGCGTTTTCCTCACAGATAGGCAGTATTTT	CASSVFLTDRQYF
TRBD1	TRBJ1-2	NA	TRBV6-5	TGTGCCAGCAGGAGAGACAGGGGGTCCTATGGCTACACCTTC	CASRRDRGSYGYTF
NA	TRBJ2-3	NA	TRBV5-3	TGTGCTAGAAGCCCACACCGGGGTACAGATACGCAGTATTTT	CARSPHRGTDTQYF
NA	TRBJ1-1	NA	TRBV12-3/TRBV12-4	TGTGCCAGCAGTTTCTATACCACTGAAGCTTTCTTT	CASSFYTTEAFF
TRBD1	TRBJ2-6	few	TRBV9	TGTGCCAGCAGCGTAGCTGCACAGGGGGCGCTTCTTTTCGGGGCCAACGTCCTGACTTTC	CASSVAAQGALLFGANVLTF
NA	TRBJ1-5	NA	TRBV5-1	TGCGCCAGCAGCTTTGGGGGCAGTCAGCCCCAGCATTTT	CASSFGGSQPQHF
NA	TRBJ1-5	many	TRBV15	TGTGCCACCAGCAGAGATTACGGGTTTTCTCAGCCCCAGCATTTT	CATSRDYGFSQPQHF
TRBD1	TRBJ2-3	many	TRBV27	TGTGCCAGCAGTTTAGGCGTCAGGGGGACAGATACGCAGTATTTT	CASSLGVRGTDTQYF
TRBD1	TRBJ2-6	few	TRBV20-1	TGCAGTGCTCATCCAGACTACAGGGGAACAACTGGGGCCAACGTCCTGACTTTC	CSAHPDYRGTTGANVLTF
NA	TRBJ1-4	many	TRBV7-8	TGTGCCAGCAGCCCAGCCCTCGGTAATGAAAAACTGTTTTTT	CASSPALGNEKLFF
TRBD1	TRBJ2-3	many	TRBV5-1	TGCGCCAGCAACCCAGGACAGGGAGTAGATACGCAGTATTTT	CASNPGQGVDTQYF
NA	TRBJ1-1	NA	TRBV5-4	TGTGCCAGCAGTCGGGGGGACACTGAAGCTTTCTTT	CASSRGDTEAFF
NA	TRBJ2-6	NA	TRBV19	TGTGCCAGTAGTATCTGGGGGCAGGCCGGGGCCAACGTCCTGACTTTC	CASSIWGQAGANVLTF